One sample yielded the 19 T cell receptor beta chains listed below, sequenced in a study of cytomegalovirus exposure and HLA in healthy donors. This table comes from immunoSEQ multiplex PCR, and its TCRdb copy is limited to in-frame clones, with some not included. The table records under 200,000 clones, 90% to 97% of them present only once. Sequenced: PBMCs. The receptors originated from a woman younger than 30 in good health and CMV-seronegative.

V and J are TRBV5-8 and TRBJ1-4; 8 bases map to TRBD1. The germline V gene has CDR1 SGHTS and CDR2 YDEGEE. The ends lost 5 bases at V and 6 bases at J; junction bases unmatched: 6. The CDR3 spans 14 residues. The CDR3 loop is CASRRTGRDEKLFF. The DNA for the CDR3 is TGTGCCAGCAGGAGGACAGGGCGCGATGAAAAACTGTTTTTT.

The sample holds one count of this clone. The V and J genes are TRBV2 and TRBJ2-1; D unresolved. The CDR3 loop spans 13 amino acids. The V gene lost 7 bases and the J gene lost 0 bases, with 7 bases spanning the gap. Germline V gene data show CDR1 as SNHLY and CDR2 as FYNNEI. CDR3 protein: CASIRSSYNEQFF. CDR3 in DNA: TGTGCCAGCATAAGGAGCTCCTACAATGAGCAGTTCTTC.

This clone was observed a single time. This sequence joins TRBV11-1 and TRBJ1-1; 8 bases match TRBD1. This CDR3 region has 17 residues. Unmatched junction bases numbered 8, after V lost 0 bases and J lost 2 bases. Germline V CDR1 and CDR2: SGHAT, FQDESV (reference sequence). The DNA for the CDR3 is TGTGCCAGCAGCTTAGCGCGACCGGGACAGGTAAACACTGAAGCTTTCTTT. It codes for CASSLARPGQVNTEAFF.

The V and J genes are TRBV7-9 and TRBJ1-3; D is uncertain. Trimming shortened V by 8 bases and J by 3 bases, and 17 bases separated the two germline ends. Germline V gives CDR1 SEHNR, CDR2 FQNEAQ (reference sequence). The CDR3 is 15 residues long. The CDR3 region is CASLEAAILGNTIYF. DNA for the CDR3: TGTGCCAGCCTAGAGGCAGCGATTCTTGGAAACACCATATATTTT.

V usage is TRBV6-1 and J usage is TRBJ1-6; 8 bases are a match to TRBD1. Germline V gives CDR1 MNHNS, CDR2 SASEGT. After removal of 6 bases from V and 9 bases from J, the junction contained 10 bases not matched to a gene. CDR3 length: 15 amino acids. The CDR3 region has the DNA TGTGCCAGCAGCGCTAAGACAGGGGCCGGTTCACCCCTCCACTTT. Its translation: CASSAKTGAGSPLHF.

The chain recombines TRBV7-9 with TRBJ2-5; 10 bases are a match to TRBD2. V lost 0 bases and J lost 5; bases outside the gene matches: 12. Germline V gives CDR1 SEHNR, CDR2 FQNEAQ (reference sequence). The CDR3 is made up of 18 amino acids. The CDR3 DNA reads as TGTGCCAGCAGCTTAGCTCCGGGACTAGCGCACGAAGGGGAGACCCAGTACTTC. Translation gives CASSLAPGLAHEGETQYF.

This rearrangement joins TRBV27 to TRBJ1-1; D remains ambiguous. V was clipped by 8 bases and J by 1 base, with 11 bases between them. Germline V gene data show CDR1 as MNHEY and CDR2 as SMNVEV (reference sequence). The CDR3 sequence is 13 residues long. CDR3 in amino acids: CASGPEANTEAFF. The CDR3 nucleotides are TGTGCCAGCGGCCCCGAGGCGAACACTGAAGCTTTCTTT.

The chain uses TRBV4-1 and TRBJ1-1; a weak D match, TRBD1 (5 bases). V dropped 0 bases and J dropped 4 bases, with 15 bases sitting between them. Germline V gene lookup returns CDR1 MGHRA and CDR2 YSYEKL. This CDR3 has 16 amino acids. The CDR3 loop reads CASSQELRGWGTEAFF. The CDR3 coding sequence is TGCGCCAGCAGCCAAGAACTTCGGGGGTGGGGCACTGAAGCTTTCTTT.

V and J are TRBV30 and TRBJ1-4; a possible D gene is TRBD1 (5 bases). Germline V lookup: CDR1 GTSNPN, CDR2 SVGIG (reference sequence). The CDR3 has 13 residues. V was clipped by 3 bases and J by 10 bases, with 15 bases between them. The CDR3: CAWRAGLIGKLFF. The CDR3 nucleotides read TGTGCCTGGAGGGCAGGGCTAATCGGAAAACTGTTTTTT.

This clone was counted once. The CDR3 DNA sequence: TGTGCCAGTAGTAGACAGGGCTCCTACGAGCAGTACTTC. Its translation is CASSRQGSYEQYF. The chain carries TRBV19 and TRBJ2-7; 7 nucleotides match TRBD1. The CDR3 is 13 amino acids. Germline values: CDR1 LNHDA, CDR2 SQIVND (reference sequence). The ends lost 4 bases at V and 0 bases at J; junction bases unmatched: 0.

The rearrangement links TRBV11-2 to TRBJ1-1, with TRBD1 identical over 7 bases. The junction had 5 bases not matched to a gene; V was cut back by 1 base and J by 3 bases. Germline CDR1 and CDR2: SGHAT and FQNNGV. The CDR3 length is 15 residues. The CDR3 region is CASSLAGGRDTEAFF. For the CDR3, the DNA is TGTGCCAGCAGCTTAGCAGGGGGGCGCGACACTGAAGCTTTCTTT.

The rearrangement joins TRBV4-2 to TRBJ2-7; 12 bases are a match to TRBD2. Trimming removed 3 bases from V and 2 bases from J; junction bases left unmatched: 2. This CDR3 comprises 15 residues. The germline CDR1 and CDR2 sequences are LGHNA and YNFKEQ. As DNA, the CDR3 is TGTGCCAGCAGCCAGACTAGCGGGGGACCCTACGAGCAGTACTTC. Protein product: CASSQTSGGPYEQYF.

The chain recombines TRBV5-1 with TRBJ1-6; 12 bases agree with TRBD1. V lost 5 bases to trimming and J lost 10 bases; unmatched junction nucleotides: 7. Germline V gene lookup returns CDR1 SGHRS and CDR2 YFSETQ. The CDR3 consists of 15 residues. The chain's CDR3 is CASSPGQGAVSPLHF. The CDR3 coding sequence is TGCGCCAGCAGTCCGGGACAGGGGGCAGTATCACCCCTCCACTTT.

The chain has TRBV7-8 and TRBJ1-2; a possible D gene is TRBD1 (5 bases). Trimming removed 5 bases from V and 5 bases from J, with 9 bases in between. Per germline, CDR1 SGHVS and CDR2 FQNEAQ. There are 12 residues in the CDR3. The DNA for the CDR3 is TGTGCCAGCAGCCGTGACAGTTATGGCTACACCTTC. Translating gives CASSRDSYGYTF.

The V gene is TRBV5-8, the J gene TRBJ1-2; D is unresolved. Trimming stripped 4 bases from V and 5 bases from J, with 12 bases between. The CDR3 sequence is 13 residues long. CDR1 and CDR2 (germline): SGHTS, YDEGEE. CDR3 amino acids: CASSPAGWYGYTF. The CDR3 DNA is TGTGCCAGCAGCCCCGCCGGGTGGTATGGCTACACCTTC.

This clone was seen once. The chain carries TRBV29-1 and TRBJ1-5, with TRBD1 identical over 7 bases. The CDR3 is 13 amino acids. The germline CDR1 and CDR2 sequences are SQVTM and ANQGSEA. Unmatched junction bases numbered 3, after V lost 2 bases and J lost 5 bases. As DNA, the CDR3 is TGCAGCGTTGAATTGGACAGGTATCAGCCCCAGCATTTT. Residues: CSVELDRYQPQHF.

The V call is TRBV7-9, the J call TRBJ2-5; D possibly corresponds to TRBD2 (6 bases). Germline CDR1 is SEHNR and CDR2 is FQNEAQ (reference sequence). This CDR3 contains 15 residues. Deletions cut 5 bases from V and 3 bases from J, with 16 bases between. This CDR3 is CASSPDYESKETQYF. DNA of the CDR3: TGTGCCAGCAGCCCGGACTACGAGTCAAAAGAGACCCAGTACTTC.

This chain joins TRBV7-9 and TRBJ2-5, with D perhaps matching TRBD1 (5 bases). The germline V gene encodes CDR1 SEHNR and CDR2 FQNEAQ (reference sequence). There are 14 residues in the CDR3. V gave up 1 base and J gave up 1 base, with 7 bases separating them. The CDR3 DNA follows: TGTGCCAGCAGCTTAGGACAGAGCCAAGAGACCCAGTACTTC. It codes for CASSLGQSQETQYF.

The chain combines TRBV27 with TRBJ2-3, with D possibly matching TRBD2 (5 bases). The CDR3 is 14 amino acids. In germline, CDR1 is MNHEY, CDR2 SMNVEV (reference sequence). Between the trimmed V and J ends, which lost 2 bases and 4 bases, there was a span of 10 bases. The chain's CDR3 is CASSLRERPDTQYF. DNA of the CDR3: TGTGCCAGCAGTTTACGGGAACGGCCAGATACGCAGTATTTT.